This T cell receptor (beta chain) stems from a study of T cell responses to AZD1222 COVID-19 vaccine. The CDR3 extends over 16 amino acids. Trimming removed 4 bases at V and 1 base at J, with 15 bases between. Germline V lookup: CDR1 SGHDN, CDR2 FVKESK. This clone was detected a few times. Libraries were prepared by immunoSEQ multiplex PCR; TCRdb keeps only in-frame clonotypes and omits some of them. This sample has 150,000 or so clones, with about 88% found just once. This material consisted of peripheral blood, taken on day 0 of AZD1222 vaccination. This clonotype originated in an adult in good health. The chain has TRBV14 and TRBJ2-3; D possibly matches TRBD1 or TRBD2 (7 bases each). The CDR3 bases are TGTGCCAGCAGCCTCGTACAGGGGAGGGGCACAGATACGCAGTATTTT. This encodes CASSLVQGRGTDTQYF. Variable domain in full (rest from reference TRBV14 and TRBJ2-3): EAGVTQFPSHSVIEKGQTVTLRCDPISGHDNLYWYRRVMGKEIKFLLHFVKESKQDESGMPNNRFLAERTGGTYSTLKVQPAELEDSGVYFCASSLVQGRGTDTQYFGPGTRLTVL.